This TCR beta chain was recorded in a study of blood T cell repertoires in COVID-19. As for the study in general: In each case, the material was cDNA or gDNA derived from T cells, B-cell-depleted T cells, or PBMCs.

Germline lookup yields CDR1 SGHAT and CDR2 FQNNGV. This CDR3 has 16 amino acids. Trimming removed 2 bases from V and 0 bases from J, with 12 bases in between. TCRdb keeps only in-frame clones here, not all; method: immunoSEQ multiplex PCR. The table lists approximately 440,000 clones, roughly 90% of them singletons, with 0.7% in the top ten. Sequenced sample: PBMCs or T cells enriched from blood (not recorded which). The clonotype comes from a woman younger than 35 who had recovered from COVID-19. The gene calls are TRBV11-2 and TRBJ2-3; D is unresolved. CDR3 coding DNA: TGTGCCAGCAGCTTACCCAGGCCCCCTAGCACAGATACGCAGTATTTT. Its translation: CASSLPRPPSTDTQYF.